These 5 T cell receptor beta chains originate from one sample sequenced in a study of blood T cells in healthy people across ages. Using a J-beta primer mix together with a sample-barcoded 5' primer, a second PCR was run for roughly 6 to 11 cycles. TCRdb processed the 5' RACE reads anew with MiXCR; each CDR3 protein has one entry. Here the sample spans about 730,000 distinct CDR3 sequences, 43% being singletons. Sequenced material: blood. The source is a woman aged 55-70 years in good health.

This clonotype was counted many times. The CDR3 nucleotides read TGTGCCAGCATGTCAGGGACTAGGGCAAACGAGCAGTACTTC. Amino acids: CASMSGTRANEQYF. The chain joins TRBV7-2 to TRBJ2-7, with 8 bases aligning to TRBD2. Per germline, CDR1 SGHTA and CDR2 FQGNSA. The CDR3 consists of 14 residues. The V segment lost 7 bases and the J segment 5 bases; nucleotides outside the gene matches: 10.

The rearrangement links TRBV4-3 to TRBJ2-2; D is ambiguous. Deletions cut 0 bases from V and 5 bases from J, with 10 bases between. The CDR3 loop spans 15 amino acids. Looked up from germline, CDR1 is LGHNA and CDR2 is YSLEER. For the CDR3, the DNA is TGCGCCAGCAGCCAAGATGGGATCAGGACCGGGGAGCTGTTTTTT. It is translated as CASSQDGIRTGELFF.

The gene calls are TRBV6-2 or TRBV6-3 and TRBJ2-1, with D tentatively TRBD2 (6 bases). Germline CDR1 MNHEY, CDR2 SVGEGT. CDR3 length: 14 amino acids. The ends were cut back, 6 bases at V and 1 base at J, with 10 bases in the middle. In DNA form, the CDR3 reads TGTGCCAGCAGAGCAAGCGGGTCCTACAATGAGCAGTTCTTC. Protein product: CASRASGSYNEQFF.

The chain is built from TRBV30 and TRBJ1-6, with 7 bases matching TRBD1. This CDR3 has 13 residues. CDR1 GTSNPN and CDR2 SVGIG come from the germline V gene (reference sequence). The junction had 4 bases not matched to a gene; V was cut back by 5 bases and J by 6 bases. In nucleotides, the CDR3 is TGTGCCTGGTCCGGGACAGCTAATTCACCCCTCCACTTT. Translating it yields CAWSGTANSPLHF.

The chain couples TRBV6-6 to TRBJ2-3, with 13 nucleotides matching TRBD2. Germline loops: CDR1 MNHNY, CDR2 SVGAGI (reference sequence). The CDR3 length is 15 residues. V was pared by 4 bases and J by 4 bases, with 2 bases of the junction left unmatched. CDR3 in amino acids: CASSWGLAGSDTQYF. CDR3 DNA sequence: TGTGCCAGCAGTTGGGGACTAGCGGGGTCAGATACGCAGTATTTT.